One sample yielded the 15 T cell receptor beta chains listed below, sequenced in a study of blood T cell repertoires in COVID-19. Using immunoSEQ multiplex PCR, the repertoire was profiled, and TCRdb retains in-frame clones only, with some absent. The table records 250,000 to 300,000 clones, roughly 80% of them present only once. The sample comprised PBMCs or T cells enriched from blood (not recorded which). Source of these receptors: a man in his forties who had been exposed to COVID-19.

J is TRBJ1-4 and V is TRBV5-6; 12 nucleotides line up with TRBD1. CDR3 size: 17 residues. CDR1 and CDR2 from the germline V gene are SGHDT and YYEEEE. V shed 2 bases and J 7 bases; nucleotides not matched to a gene: 9. The CDR3 protein is CASSLAGTGGFSEKLFF. CDR3 DNA: TGTGCCAGCAGCTTAGCCGGGACAGGGGGCTTTAGTGAAAAACTGTTTTTT.

V is TRBV11-1 and J is TRBJ2-7; 9 nucleotides align to TRBD2. This CDR3 is built from 15 residues. The V segment lost 3 bases and the J segment 6 bases; nucleotides outside the gene matches: 9. The germline V gene has CDR1 SGHAT and CDR2 FQDESV (reference sequence). The CDR3 DNA reads TGTGCCAGCAGCTTCACAGCTAGCGGGAATCGCGAGCAGTACTTC. This translates into CASSFTASGNREQYF.

The V gene is TRBV30, the J gene TRBJ2-1; 7 nucleotides match TRBD2. This CDR3 region has 15 residues. Losses at the gene ends were 5 bases for V and 2 bases for J; bases not matched to a gene: 9. Germline loops: CDR1 GTSNPN, CDR2 SVGIG (reference sequence). CDR3 amino acids: CAWGRGSGAYNEQFF. The CDR3 DNA reads TGTGCCTGGGGCCGGGGAAGCGGGGCCTACAATGAGCAGTTCTTC.

The rearrangement uses TRBV4-1 and TRBJ1-6; perhaps TRBD1 as D (6 bases). Trimming removed 0 bases at V and 6 bases at J, with 9 bases between. Germline V gene sequence: CDR1 MGHRA, CDR2 YSYEKL. The CDR3 spans 15 residues. The DNA for the CDR3 is TGCGCCAGCAGCCAAGAAACAGGGCGTAATTCACCCCTCCACTTT. This gives the protein CASSQETGRNSPLHF.

The chain has TRBV7-3 and TRBJ1-5; 7 nucleotides agree with TRBD1. CDR1 is SGHTA, CDR2 FQGTGA, per germline. The CDR3 is made up of 15 amino acids. Germline trimming cut 2 bases from V and 3 bases from J; bases unmatched to any gene: 4. The CDR3 spells CASSLSGGPNQPQHF. CDR3 coding DNA: TGTGCCAGCAGCTTATCAGGGGGGCCCAATCAGCCCCAGCATTTT.

The chain recombines TRBV2 with TRBJ1-1; TRBD1 agrees at 9 bases. Unmatched junction bases numbered 10, after V lost 4 bases and J lost 7 bases. Germline CDR1 SNHLY, CDR2 FYNNEI. This CDR3 has 15 amino acids. CDR3 nucleotides: TGTGCCAGCAGTGTTTTCGCGGGACAGGGAAATGAAGCTTTCTTT. Residues: CASSVFAGQGNEAFF.

This chain joins TRBV19 and TRBJ2-3; 11 nucleotides agree with TRBD2. Germline CDR1 is LNHDA and CDR2 is SQIVND (reference sequence). V gave up 5 bases and J gave up 3 bases; unmatched junction bases: 7. CDR3 length equals 16 residues. The CDR3 coding sequence is TGTGCCAGTAGTCGAGTAGGGACTAGCGGAACAGATACGCAGTATTTT. This encodes CASSRVGTSGTDTQYF. Full variable domain (outside the CDR3, taken from reference TRBV19 and TRBJ2-3): DGGITQSPKYLFRKEGQNVTLSCEQNLNHDAMYWYRQDPGQGLRLIYYSQIVNDFQKGDIAEGYSVSREKKESFPLTVTSAQKNPTAFYLCASSRVGTSGTDTQYFGPGTRLTVL.

The chain joins TRBV7-6 to TRBJ1-2, with 8 positions matching TRBD1. Germline CDR1 reads SGHVS; CDR2 reads FNYEAQ. CDR3 length: 14 amino acids. V trimming: 6 bases; J trimming: 7 bases; junction bases outside the gene matches: 10. In DNA form, the CDR3 reads TGTGCCAGCAGTTACGATACAGGGGGACGTGGCTACACCTTC. This gives the protein CASSYDTGGRGYTF.

V gene TRBV2 combines with J gene TRBJ2-7; D gene unclear. The CDR3 has 14 amino acids. The V and J ends lost 3 bases and 2 bases respectively, with 11 bases between them. Germline V gives CDR1 SNHLY, CDR2 FYNNEI. CDR3 amino acids: CASSDVAPPYEQYF. CDR3 nucleotides: TGTGCCAGCAGTGATGTGGCTCCACCCTACGAGCAGTACTTC.

The chain uses TRBV23-1 and TRBJ2-3; 10 bases align to TRBD2. TRBV23-1 is an ORF, with its function uncertain. This CDR3 has 14 amino acids. V shed 6 bases, J shed 6 bases, and the junction held 6 bases outside the gene matches. CDR3 bases: TGCGCCAGCAGACTAGCGGGAATTTATGATACGCAGTATTTT. Its translation is CASRLAGIYDTQYF.

The chain recombines TRBV29-1 with TRBJ2-7, with D uncertain. Trimming shortened V by 4 bases and J by 2 bases, and 6 bases separated the two germline ends. Germline V gene sequence: CDR1 SQVTM, CDR2 ANQGSEA. The length of the CDR3 is 11 residues. CDR3 bases: TGCAGCGTTGTCAGTACCTACGAGCAGTACTTC. This translates into CSVVSTYEQYF.

The chain has TRBV19 and TRBJ2-2, with 9 bases lining up with TRBD2. The CDR3 spans 15 residues. Germline V CDR1 and CDR2: LNHDA, SQIVND (reference sequence). After removal of 7 bases from V and 5 bases from J, the junction contained 8 bases not matched to a gene. For the CDR3, the DNA is TGTGCCAGTATGGGCGGGAGGGCCCAAACCGGGGAGCTGTTTTTT. It codes for CASMGGRAQTGELFF.

The V gene is TRBV4-1, the J gene TRBJ2-2; D is uncertain. The CDR3 consists of 16 residues. The germline CDR1 and CDR2 sequences are MGHRA and YSYEKL. V was clipped by 6 bases and J by 3 bases, with 17 bases between them. As DNA, the CDR3 is TGCGCCAGCAGGTATCGACTCACCTTTGACACCGGGGAGCTGTTTTTT. Translating gives CASRYRLTFDTGELFF.

This chain connects TRBV24-1 to TRBJ2-3; tentative D call: TRBD2 (6 bases). This CDR3 has 13 amino acids. V shed 4 bases and J shed 8 bases, with 12 bases lying between them. Germline assignment: CDR1 KGHDR and CDR2 SFDVKD. Here the CDR3 reads CATSDPAGGTQYF. Written as DNA, the CDR3 is TGTGCCACCAGTGACCCCGCCGGGGGTACGCAGTATTTT.

This chain joins TRBV3-1 (or the pseudogene TRBV3-2) and TRBJ1-6; D perhaps matches TRBD1 (6 bases). The germline V and J ends were trimmed by 8 bases and 5 bases, with 10 bases remaining between them. Germline-derived CDR1 and CDR2 are LGHDT and YNNKEL (reference sequence). The CDR3 has 13 residues. The CDR3 loop reads CASQGTNNSPLHF. The CDR3 nucleotides are TGTGCCAGCCAGGGGACCAATAATTCACCCCTCCACTTT.